The next 29 T cell receptor beta chains were all read from a single sample in a study of shared clonotypes between healthy human individuals. The assay was immunoSEQ multiplex PCR, and TCRdb's table has in-frame clones only and misses some. Of approximately 2,300,000 clones listed, under 95% are singletons. Sequencing was done on a sample of naive CD4+ T cells from PBMCs. Subset indicated: CD45RA+ positively selected. These receptors were collected from a man aged 18-30 years in good health. Some clones in this sample may be carry-over from other donors' samples.

The CDR3 sequence: CASSPPGLGTEAFF. The CDR3 DNA is TGTGCCAGTAGCCCGCCGGGGCTGGGAACTGAAGCTTTCTTT. The rearrangement uses TRBV19 and TRBJ1-1, with D possibly matching TRBD1 (5 bases). Per the germline V gene, CDR1 is LNHDA and CDR2 is SQIVND (reference sequence). V was pared by 6 bases and J by 5 bases, with 16 bases between. The CDR3 has 14 residues.

A remark on this clone: One end of the junction does not line up with germline, which may come from a read error. This CDR3 is also generated by other DNA sequences in the sample. The J gene is TRBJ1-1, the V gene TRBV28; 7 positions agree with TRBD1. The CDR3 contains 14 residues. Germline V gives CDR1 MDHEN, CDR2 SYDVKM. The CDR3 nucleotides read TGTGCCAGCAGTCCTCGACAGGGATGGACTGAGGCTTTCTTT. Protein sequence: CASSPRQGWTEAFF.

V usage is TRBV19 and J usage is TRBJ2-2, with D possibly being TRBD2 (5 bases). Deletions cut 7 bases from V and 4 bases from J, with 19 bases between. The CDR3 runs to 16 residues. Looked up from germline, CDR1 is LNHDA and CDR2 is SQIVND (reference sequence). Here the CDR3 reads CASTAYTGFVTGELFF. The CDR3 nucleotides read TGTGCCAGTACCGCTTATACGGGGTTTGTCACCGGGGAGCTGTTTTTT.

The chain employs TRBV13 and TRBJ2-1; weak D call: TRBD2 (5 bases). The CDR3 consists of 20 residues. Trimming cost V 5 bases and J 5 bases, with 31 bases left between them. Germline V CDR1 and CDR2: PRHDT, FYEKMQ (reference sequence). The CDR3 is CASSPFGNWLEESGNNEQFF. The DNA of the CDR3 is TGTGCCAGCAGCCCCTTCGGGAACTGGCTGGAGGAGTCTGGCAACAATGAGCAGTTCTTC.

The chain has TRBV30 and TRBJ2-3, with D perhaps TRBD1 (5 bases). The CDR3 runs 14 residues. V gave up 2 bases and J gave up 2 bases, with 11 bases separating them. The germline V gene has CDR1 GTSNPN and CDR2 SVGIG (reference sequence). The CDR3 sequence is CAWSFSGYTDTQYF. The CDR3 region has the DNA TGTGCCTGGAGTTTTTCAGGGTACACAGATACGCAGTATTTT. The full variable domain, with the rest looked up from reference TRBV30 and TRBJ2-3, is SQTIHQWPATLVQPVGSPLSLECTVEGTSNPNLYWYRQAAGRGLQLLFYSVGIGQISSEVPQNLSASRPQDRQFILSSKKLLLSDSGFYLCAWSFSGYTDTQYFGPGTRLTVL.

This chain joins TRBV7-9 and TRBJ2-5, with 14 bases lining up with TRBD2. There are 17 residues in the CDR3. The V gene's germline CDR1 is SEHNR and CDR2 FQNEAQ (reference sequence). With 5 bases clipped from V and 5 bases from J, the junction kept 10 bases outside the gene matches. The CDR3 bases are TGTGCCAGCAGCGCCGCCGGGACTAGCGGGAGTGGTGAGACCCAGTACTTC. It codes for CASSAAGTSGSGETQYF. Together with reference TRBV7-9 and TRBJ2-5, the CDR3 gives the full variable domain: DTGVSQNPRHKITKRGQNVTFRCDPISEHNRLYWYRQTLGQGPEFLTYFQNEAQLEKSRLLSDRFSAERPKGSFSTLEIQRTEQGDSAMYLCASSAAGTSGSGETQYFGPGTRLLVL.

The CDR3 reads CASSFWSSDRAHQPQHF. The CDR3 DNA follows: TGTGCCAGCAGTTTCTGGTCGTCTGACAGGGCGCATCAGCCCCAGCATTTT. V is TRBV28 and J is TRBJ1-5; 7 bases map to TRBD1. This CDR3 has 17 residues. V was pared by 3 bases and J by 5 bases, with 13 bases of the junction left unmatched. The V gene's germline CDR1 is MDHEN and CDR2 SYDVKM. The full variable domain, its missing parts supplied by reference TRBV28 and TRBJ1-5, is DVKVTQSSRYLVKRTGEKVFLECVQDMDHENMFWYRQDPGLGLRLIYFSYDVKMKEKGDIPEGYSVSREKKERFSLILESASTNQTSMYLCASSFWSSDRAHQPQHFGDGTRLSIL.

The rearrangement links TRBV19 to TRBJ2-4; D not certain. The germline V and J ends were trimmed by 8 bases and 8 bases, with 31 bases remaining between them. CDR1 LNHDA and CDR2 SQIVND come from the germline V gene (reference sequence). The CDR3 is 18 residues long. CDR3 sequence reads: CASQRAWLPVGREDIQYF. The CDR3 nucleotides are TGTGCCAGTCAACGGGCTTGGTTACCGGTTGGAAGAGAGGACATTCAGTACTTC. The full variable domain, rest sourced from reference TRBV19 and TRBJ2-4, is DGGITQSPKYLFRKEGQNVTLSCEQNLNHDAMYWYRQDPGQGLRLIYYSQIVNDFQKGDIAEGYSVSREKKESFPLTVTSAQKNPTAFYLCASQRAWLPVGREDIQYFGAGTRLSVL.

J is TRBJ2-5 and V is TRBV2; TRBD2 is a possible D gene (6 bases). CDR3 size: 15 residues. V lost 2 bases and J 2 bases, leaving 12 bases between the germline ends. Germline CDR1 is SNHLY and CDR2 is FYNNEI. CDR3 sequence reads: CASSEWASEQETQYF. The CDR3 DNA reads as TGTGCCAGCAGTGAATGGGCTAGCGAGCAAGAGACCCAGTACTTC.

The rearrangement joins TRBV5-4 to TRBJ2-3, with no clear D. The CDR3 is made up of 16 amino acids. The germline V and J ends were trimmed by 4 bases and 1 base, with 16 bases remaining between them. Germline V gene lookup returns CDR1 SGHNT and CDR2 YYREEE (reference sequence). The DNA of the CDR3 is TGTGCCAGCAGCGCGATCTTGGGGTTGGGCACAGATACGCAGTATTTT. Amino acid sequence: CASSAILGLGTDTQYF.

The CDR3 DNA reads TGCGCCAGCAGACCGGACAGCTATAGCAATCAGCCCCAGCATTTT. It encodes CASRPDSYSNQPQHF. The V gene is TRBV5-1, the J gene TRBJ1-5, with D perhaps matching TRBD1 (6 bases). V gave up 5 bases and J gave up 0 bases, with 12 bases separating them. The CDR3 totals 15 residues. Germline loops: CDR1 SGHRS, CDR2 YFSETQ.

As for this clone: Other DNA variants within this sample encode the same CDR3. The V call is TRBV2, the J call TRBJ1-1; TRBD1 might be the D (5 bases). The CDR3 extends over 14 amino acids. Trimming removed 2 bases from V and 4 bases from J, with 11 bases in between. CDR1 and CDR2 from the germline V gene are SNHLY and FYNNEI. The CDR3 loop is CASSERGLGTEAFF. The CDR3 region has the DNA TGTGCCAGCAGTGAACGGGGGTTGGGCACTGAAGCTTTCTTT. Using reference TRBV2 and TRBJ1-1 for the parts outside the CDR3, the full variable domain is EPEVTQTPSHQVTQMGQEVILRCVPISNHLYFYWYRQILGQKVEFLVSFYNNEISEKSEIFDDQFSVERPDGSNFTLKIRSTKLEDSAMYFCASSERGLGTEAFFGQGTRLTVV.

The chain is built from TRBV7-9 and TRBJ1-1; tentative D call: TRBD1 (5 bases). In germline, CDR1 is SEHNR, CDR2 FQNEAQ (reference sequence). Deletions cut 2 bases from V and 4 bases from J, with 11 bases between. This CDR3 has 14 residues. CDR3 DNA: TGTGCCAGCAGCTTATTAGGGGCAGGCACTGAAGCTTTCTTT. The encoded protein is CASSLLGAGTEAFF.

With regard to this clone: Distinct nucleotide sequences in the sample also encode this CDR3. J is TRBJ2-1 and V is TRBV7-3, with 7 bases matching TRBD1. The trim removed 5 bases at V and 2 bases at J, leaving 3 bases unmatched. Germline V CDR1 and CDR2: SGHTA, FQGTGA. CDR3 length: 14 amino acids. The CDR3 nucleotides are TGTGCCAGCAGCCCAGGACAGGCCTACAATGAGCAGTTCTTC. It yields the protein CASSPGQAYNEQFF.

This chain links TRBV29-1 with TRBJ2-1; TRBD2 agrees at 16 bases. The CDR3 runs 16 residues. V shed 8 bases, J shed 4 bases, and the junction held 8 bases outside the gene matches. Germline values: CDR1 SQVTM, CDR2 ANQGSEA. As DNA, the CDR3 is TGCAGCCCCAGGGGACTAGCGGGAGGGGCATACAATGAGCAGTTCTTC. It specifies CSPRGLAGGAYNEQFF.

This rearrangement joins TRBV4-1 to TRBJ2-1; TRBD1 agrees at 10 bases. From germline, CDR1 is MGHRA and CDR2 YSYEKL. This CDR3 region has 18 residues. V gave up 0 bases and J gave up 8 bases; unmatched junction bases: 13. The CDR3 reads CASSQDSSGTGAFDEQFF. The CDR3 DNA sequence: TGCGCCAGCAGCCAAGACTCCTCCGGGACAGGGGCTTTCGATGAGCAGTTCTTC.

A word on this clone: The same CDR3 arises from other DNA sequences in this sample as well. The chain employs TRBV2 and TRBJ2-5, with a weak D call TRBD2 (6 bases). The V gene's germline CDR1 is SNHLY and CDR2 FYNNEI. V lost 3 bases and J lost 4, with 12 bases in between. The CDR3 covers 14 residues. The CDR3 DNA reads TGTGCCAGCAGTGACGGGAGTAGGGGAGAGACCCAGTACTTC. This sequence encodes CASSDGSRGETQYF.

The chain joins TRBV7-3 to TRBJ2-1; 12 nucleotides match TRBD2. The CDR3 loop spans 16 amino acids. Germline values: CDR1 SGHTA, CDR2 FQGTGA. After removal of 4 bases from V and 8 bases from J, the junction contained 9 bases not matched to a gene. CDR3 amino acids: CASSSMTSGRIYEQFF. The CDR3 DNA follows: TGTGCCAGCAGCTCAATGACTAGCGGGAGAATCTATGAGCAGTTCTTC.

The rearrangement joins TRBV19 to TRBJ1-4, with TRBD1 as a possible D gene (5 bases). Trimming pared 5 bases from V and 3 bases from J, leaving 25 bases between. Germline V gene lookup returns CDR1 LNHDA and CDR2 SQIVND (reference sequence). CDR3 length: 19 amino acids. CDR3 loop: CASSWRGVRLVVANEKLFF. In DNA form, the CDR3 reads TGTGCCAGTAGTTGGAGGGGCGTTCGTCTTGTGGTGGCTAATGAAAAACTGTTTTTT. Filled out from reference TRBV19 and TRBJ1-4, the complete variable domain reads DGGITQSPKYLFRKEGQNVTLSCEQNLNHDAMYWYRQDPGQGLRLIYYSQIVNDFQKGDIAEGYSVSREKKESFPLTVTSAQKNPTAFYLCASSWRGVRLVVANEKLFFGSGTQLSVL.

The chain has TRBV5-1 and TRBJ1-2, with a weak D call TRBD1 (6 bases). Germline assignment: CDR1 SGHRS and CDR2 YFSETQ. Trimming shortened V by 0 bases and J by 4 bases, and 10 bases separated the two germline ends. The CDR3 is 14 residues long. The CDR3 sequence: CASSLGDRTYGYTF. DNA of the CDR3: TGCGCCAGCAGCTTGGGAGACAGGACCTATGGCTACACCTTC.

Comments on this clone: The same CDR3 can be traced to other DNA sequences in this sample. V is TRBV7-9 and J is TRBJ2-1; 7 positions agree with TRBD2. Trimming removed 3 bases from V and 4 bases from J; junction bases left unmatched: 3. The CDR3 loop spans 14 amino acids. The germline V gene encodes CDR1 SEHNR and CDR2 FQNEAQ (reference sequence). CDR3 sequence (DNA): TGTGCCAGCAGCTTTACTAGCGCATACAATGAGCAGTTCTTC. Residues: CASSFTSAYNEQFF.

The rearrangement links TRBV10-2 to TRBJ2-4, with 8 bases lining up with TRBD2. The length of the CDR3 is 14 residues. Trimming took 6 bases from V and 2 from J; bases not matched to a gene: 3. The germline V gene has CDR1 WSHSY and CDR2 SAAADI. CDR3 residues: CASRAGGSKNIQYF. The CDR3 coding sequence is TGCGCCAGCAGGGCGGGGGGCTCCAAAAACATTCAGTACTTC.

This clone was seen once. The chain has TRBV2 and TRBJ2-3; 11 bases are shared with TRBD1. Germline CDR1 reads SNHLY; CDR2 reads FYNNEI. The CDR3 has 17 residues. V dropped 6 bases and J dropped 2; count of bases not matched to a gene: 10. CDR3 nucleotides: TGTGCCAGCAGCGAGCCGACGGGACAGGGGGTCACAGATACGCAGTATTTT. This codes for CASSEPTGQGVTDTQYF.

The chain carries TRBV9 and TRBJ2-5, with a weak D call TRBD2 (5 bases). This CDR3 region has 13 residues. CDR1 and CDR2 from the germline V gene are SGDLS and YYNGEE. The V end was cut by 3 bases, the J end by 1 base, with 7 bases between. CDR3 sequence (DNA): TGTGCCAGCAGCGAGAGCGGCCAAGAGACCCAGTACTTC. The encoded protein is CASSESGQETQYF. The variable domain in full, with the rest retrieved from reference TRBV9 and TRBJ2-5, is DSGVTQTPKHLITATGQRVTLRCSPRSGDLSVYWYQQSLDQGLQFLIQYYNGEERAKGNILERFSAQQFPDLHSELNLSSLELGDSALYFCASSESGQETQYFGPGTRLLVL.

The CDR3 is CASSLGQGVGYSNQPQHF. The CDR3 region has the DNA TGTGCCAGCAGCTTGGGACAGGGAGTGGGGTATAGCAATCAGCCCCAGCATTTT. The V call is TRBV7-6, the J call TRBJ1-5, with TRBD1 identical over 9 bases. With 3 bases clipped from V and 0 bases from J, the junction kept 9 bases outside the gene matches. Per the germline V gene, CDR1 is SGHVS and CDR2 is FNYEAQ. This CDR3 comprises 18 residues.

V is TRBV5-1 and J is TRBJ2-3, with D possibly called TRBD1 or TRBD2 (6 bases each). Germline V gene lookup returns CDR1 SGHRS and CDR2 YFSETQ. The V gene lost 4 bases and the J gene lost 0 bases, with 24 bases spanning the gap. This CDR3 spans 19 amino acids. In DNA form, the CDR3 reads TGCGCCAGCAGCCCCGGGATGGGGGGCGCAGGAACTAGCACAGATACGCAGTATTTT. Protein sequence: CASSPGMGGAGTSTDTQYF.

CDR3 sequence reads: CATSRDYKGSEQYF. The DNA for the CDR3 is TGTGCCACCAGCAGAGATTATAAGGGATCCGAGCAGTACTTC. This sequence joins TRBV15 and TRBJ2-7; D unclear. The germline V and J ends were trimmed by 0 bases and 6 bases, with 12 bases remaining between them. Germline CDR1 is LNHNV and CDR2 is YYDKDF (reference sequence). The CDR3 is 14 residues long.

This rearrangement joins TRBV29-1 to TRBJ2-5; TRBD2 agrees at 8 bases. The trim removed 6 bases at V and 4 bases at J, leaving 10 bases unmatched. CDR3 size: 14 residues. CDR1 is SQVTM and CDR2 is ANQGSEA in the germline V gene. The CDR3: CSVIDSGSSETQYF. DNA of the CDR3: TGCAGCGTCATCGACAGCGGGAGTTCAGAGACCCAGTACTTC.

This clone was found once. V usage is TRBV6-4 and J usage is TRBJ2-3, with D uncertain. CDR3 length: 14 residues. CDR1 and CDR2 from the germline V gene are MRHNA and SNTAGT. The germline V and J ends were trimmed by 6 bases and 1 base, with 11 bases remaining between them. The CDR3 DNA is TGTGCCAGCAGCAGAGGTGGGGGCACAGATACGCAGTATTTT. Translating it yields CASSRGGGTDTQYF.